These 28 T cell receptor beta chains originate from one sample sequenced in a study of OX40 agonist ivuxolimab in advanced cancers. Generated by immunoSEQ multiplex PCR, the TCRdb table keeps only in-frame clones and is missing some. The data contain roughly 79,000 clones, approximately 84% of them singletons. The source was CD4+ or CD8+ T cells sorted from blood, collected in a trial of the OX40 agonist ivuxolimab. The receptors stem from an adult with an advanced solid tumor such as melanoma, head and neck, liver or kidney cancer.

The J gene is TRBJ1-2, the V gene TRBV6-1; 7 bases agree with TRBD1. There are 16 residues in the CDR3. The V and J ends lost 2 bases and 5 bases, in that order; junction bases with no gene match: 11. CDR1 and CDR2 (germline): MNHNS, SASEGT. The CDR3 DNA follows: TGTGCCAGCAGTGAACACCGGGACAGAGCTGGGTATGGCTACACCTTC. It specifies CASSEHRDRAGYGYTF.

This clone has a handful of counts. The chain uses TRBV10-3 and TRBJ2-7; TRBD2 is a possible D gene (5 bases). Germline CDR1 reads ENHRY; CDR2 reads SYGVKD. The CDR3 sequence is 10 residues long. The V and J ends lost 8 bases and 10 bases respectively, with 12 bases between them. CDR3 coding DNA: TGTGCCATCTCCGACTACCCTCAGTACTTC. This translates into CAISDYPQYF.

The chain recombines TRBV19 with TRBJ1-2, with TRBD1 as a possible D gene (5 bases). This CDR3 region has 14 residues. Per germline, CDR1 LNHDA and CDR2 SQIVND (reference sequence). V was cut by 8 bases and J by 6 bases, with 19 bases left in between. CDR3 region: CASEKTGGVNGYTF. CDR3 coding DNA: TGTGCCAGTGAAAAAACAGGTGGGGTAAATGGCTACACCTTC.

CDR3: CASSLAPPGTSGQETQYF. The DNA of the CDR3 is TGTGCCAGCAGCTTGGCCCCTCCCGGGACTAGCGGACAAGAGACCCAGTACTTC. The chain carries TRBV5-5 and TRBJ2-5; 11 bases align to TRBD2. The trim removed 0 bases at V and 2 bases at J, leaving 9 bases unmatched. This CDR3 has 18 amino acids. Germline-derived CDR1 and CDR2 are SGHKS and YYEKEE (reference sequence).

The DNA of the CDR3 is TGTGCCAGCATCCCAGCTCAGGGACAGGGGCAAGAGACCCAGTACTTC. Translated, it gives CASIPAQGQGQETQYF. This chain links TRBV28 with TRBJ2-5, with TRBD1 matching 10 bases. The CDR3 spans 16 residues. Germline V gene data show CDR1 as MDHEN and CDR2 as SYDVKM. V trimming: 7 bases; J trimming: 2 bases; junction bases outside the gene matches: 10. Full variable domain (outside the CDR3, taken from reference TRBV28 and TRBJ2-5): DVKVTQSSRYLVKRTGEKVFLECVQDMDHENMFWYRQDPGLGLRLIYFSYDVKMKEKGDIPEGYSVSREKKERFSLILESASTNQTSMYLCASIPAQGQGQETQYFGPGTRLLVL.

The rearrangement uses TRBV11-2 and TRBJ1-6; D call uncertain. Deletions cut 1 base from V and 6 bases from J, with 10 bases between. Germline lookup yields CDR1 SGHAT and CDR2 FQNNGV. The CDR3 spans 15 residues. The CDR3 is CASSLGNSGNSPLHF. Written as DNA, the CDR3 is TGTGCCAGCAGCTTAGGGAACAGCGGTAATTCACCCCTCCACTTT. The full variable domain, in which reference TRBV11-2 and TRBJ1-6 provide the parts outside the CDR3, is EAGVAQSPRYKIIEKRQSVAFWCNPISGHATLYWYQQILGQGPKLLIQFQNNGVVDDSQLPKDRFSAERLKGVDSTLKIQPAKLEDSAVYLCASSLGNSGNSPLHFGNGTRLTVT.

Turning to this clone: Germline and junction disagree at one end, which may indicate a read error. This chain links TRBV7-3 with TRBJ2-2; no clear D gene. From germline, CDR1 is SGHTA and CDR2 FQGTGA. The CDR3 loop spans 13 amino acids. CDR3: CASSSGNAGELFF. CDR3 nucleotides: TGTGCCAGCAGCTCTGGGAACGCCGGGGAGCTGTTTTTT.

The rearrangement joins TRBV2 to TRBJ2-7; 9 nucleotides agree with TRBD1. Germline CDR1 reads SNHLY; CDR2 reads FYNNEI. Trimming at V came to 7 bases and at J to 4 bases, leaving 11 bases not matched to a gene. This CDR3 spans 15 amino acids. The CDR3 region is CASTSIGTGLYEQYF. Here the CDR3 DNA reads TGTGCCAGCACCAGTATCGGGACAGGGCTGTACGAGCAGTACTTC.

The CDR3 nucleotides read TGCGCCAGCAGCCAAGATTTTGCCGCGGGAGCTCGCACAGATACGCAGTATTTT. It is translated as CASSQDFAAGARTDTQYF. The V gene is TRBV4-1, the J gene TRBJ2-3, with 7 nucleotides matching TRBD2. The CDR3 runs to 18 residues. J lost 1 base, V lost 0 bases, and 10 bases had no gene match. Germline CDR1 and CDR2: MGHRA and YSYEKL.

This CDR3 is CASSDPGTGIVNEQFF. For the CDR3, the DNA is TGTGCCAGCAGTGACCCCGGGACAGGGATAGTCAATGAGCAGTTCTTC. This sequence joins TRBV25-1 and TRBJ2-1, with 9 bases matching TRBD1. Germline CDR1 reads MGHDK; CDR2 reads SYGVNS. The CDR3 extends over 16 amino acids. With V trimmed by 3 bases and J by 6 bases, 9 bases remained unmatched.

The chain links TRBV4-3 to TRBJ2-7; possible D gene TRBD2, 5 bases. The CDR3 totals 17 residues. Trimming shortened V by 0 bases and J by 7 bases, and 22 bases separated the two germline ends. Germline CDR1 and CDR2: LGHNA and YSLEER. The CDR3 reads CASSQDPVTTTTGEQYF. As DNA, the CDR3 is TGCGCCAGCAGCCAAGATCCAGTGACCACTACTACGGGGGAGCAGTACTTC.

The chain is built from TRBV7-9 and TRBJ1-6; no definite D call. Trimming left V 4 bases short and J 4 bases short, with 11 bases between. The germline gives CDR1 SEHNR, CDR2 FQNEAQ (reference sequence). The CDR3 sequence is 15 residues long. CDR3 residues: CASSSYQMYNSPLHF. The CDR3 nucleotides read TGTGCCAGCAGCTCCTACCAGATGTATAATTCACCCCTCCACTTT.

This chain joins TRBV11-3 and TRBJ2-1; D is undetermined. V lost 1 base, J lost 2 bases, and 15 bases lay in between. CDR3 length equals 17 residues. The germline CDR1 and CDR2 sequences are SGHNT and YENEEA. The CDR3 spells CASSLGHREKAYNEQFF. The CDR3 region has the DNA TGTGCCAGCAGCTTAGGTCATAGGGAAAAGGCCTACAATGAGCAGTTCTTC.

The chain is built from TRBV4-1 and TRBJ2-7; TRBD2 aligns across 7 bases. The junction had 5 bases not matched to a gene; V was cut back by 1 base and J by 2 bases. Germline V gene sequence: CDR1 MGHRA, CDR2 YSYEKL. This CDR3 has 15 residues. Written as DNA, the CDR3 is TGCGCCAGCAGCCAAGTCGGTCTAGCGGCCTACGAGCAGTACTTC. Its protein product is CASSQVGLAAYEQYF.

This clone was observed once. The chain joins TRBV7-9 to TRBJ2-3; TRBD1 is a possible D gene (6 bases). There are 13 residues in the CDR3. Germline assignment: CDR1 SEHNR and CDR2 FQNEAQ (reference sequence). Trimming cost V 5 bases and J 9 bases, with 15 bases left between them. This CDR3 reads CASSPPSGTTQYF. The DNA for the CDR3 is TGTGCCAGCAGCCCACCTTCAGGGACAACGCAGTATTTT.

This chain links TRBV2 with TRBJ1-4; D remains ambiguous. This CDR3 has 15 amino acids. V was trimmed by 1 base and J by 12 bases, leaving 18 bases between them. Germline CDR1 reads SNHLY; CDR2 reads FYNNEI. CDR3 loop: CASSEVGGTLVELFF. The CDR3 nucleotides are TGTGCCAGCAGTGAAGTGGGCGGCACCTTAGTGGAACTGTTTTTT.

The chain is built from TRBV28 and TRBJ1-1; D perhaps matches TRBD1 (5 bases). The CDR3 runs 15 residues. V was shortened by 3 bases and J by 0 bases, with 11 bases between the two germline ends. Germline loops: CDR1 MDHEN, CDR2 SYDVKM. In DNA form, the CDR3 reads TGTGCCAGCAGTTTCCCAGCAGGGATGAACACTGAAGCTTTCTTT. This gives the protein CASSFPAGMNTEAFF. The variable domain in full, completed from reference TRBV28 and TRBJ1-1, reads DVKVTQSSRYLVKRTGEKVFLECVQDMDHENMFWYRQDPGLGLRLIYFSYDVKMKEKGDIPEGYSVSREKKERFSLILESASTNQTSMYLCASSFPAGMNTEAFFGQGTRLTVV.

Only a few counts were recorded for this clone. CDR3 protein: CASNGQGATGELFF. CDR3 DNA sequence: TGTGCCAGCAATGGACAGGGGGCCACCGGGGAGCTGTTTTTT. The chain recombines TRBV6-6 with TRBJ2-2; 11 nucleotides agree with TRBD1. The CDR3 contains 14 residues. V dropped 7 bases and J dropped 4; count of bases not matched to a gene: 2. From germline, CDR1 is MNHNY and CDR2 SVGAGI (reference sequence).

V and J are TRBV6-1 and TRBJ1-2; D not resolved. Trimming took 8 bases from V and 10 from J, leaving 20 bases between them. This CDR3 comprises 13 residues. CDR1 and CDR2 (germline): MNHNS, SASEGT. CDR3 nucleotide sequence: TGTGCCAGCTCGCCTGGGGTATTCGGTGACTACACCTTC. Protein sequence: CASSPGVFGDYTF.

This chain uses TRBV5-1 with TRBJ1-2; TRBD1 matches at 9 bases. CDR1 is SGHRS and CDR2 is YFSETQ in the germline V gene. The CDR3 is made up of 13 amino acids. V trimming: 4 bases; J trimming: 8 bases; junction bases outside the gene matches: 6. CDR3 in amino acids: CASSQQGAEGYTF. CDR3 bases: TGCGCCAGCAGCCAACAGGGGGCTGAAGGCTACACCTTC.

J is TRBJ1-1 and V is TRBV5-1; D gene unclear. The CDR3 spans 16 residues. CDR1 SGHRS and CDR2 YFSETQ come from the germline V gene. Trimming cost V 4 bases and J 1 base, with 17 bases left between them. CDR3 region: CASSPPSVSPNTEAFF. The DNA of the CDR3 is TGCGCCAGCAGCCCTCCCAGCGTATCCCCGAACACTGAAGCTTTCTTT. Variable domain in full (rest from reference TRBV5-1 and TRBJ1-1): KAGVTQTPRYLIKTRGQQVTLSCSPISGHRSVSWYQQTPGQGLQFLFEYFSETQRNKGNFPGRFSGRQFSNSRSEMNVSTLELGDSALYLCASSPPSVSPNTEAFFGQGTRLTVV.

In its sample, this clone was seen a few times. J is TRBJ1-2 and V is TRBV25-1; D call uncertain. V lost 1 base and J 4 bases, leaving 4 bases between the germline ends. Germline lookup yields CDR1 MGHDK and CDR2 SYGVNS. CDR3 size: 12 residues. CDR3 amino acids: CASSESGYGYTF. The CDR3 DNA sequence: TGTGCCAGCAGTGAATCGGGCTATGGCTACACCTTC.

This sequence joins TRBV6-6 and TRBJ2-1; the D gene is possibly TRBD2 (5 bases). V was cut by 7 bases and J by 9 bases, with 13 bases left in between. This CDR3 has 12 amino acids. Germline V gene data show CDR1 as MNHNY and CDR2 as SVGAGI (reference sequence). In DNA form, the CDR3 reads TGTGCCAGCAAGGGCGGGCCCGGTGAGCAGTTCTTC. Translated: CASKGGPGEQFF.

V usage is TRBV6-1 and J usage is TRBJ1-5; 7 nucleotides match TRBD1. The junction had 9 bases not matched to a gene; V was cut back by 6 bases and J by 4 bases. The CDR3 is 15 amino acids. The germline V gene has CDR1 MNHNS and CDR2 SASEGT. The CDR3 spells CASRTGQTFNQPQHF. The CDR3 bases are TGTGCCAGCAGGACGGGACAGACATTTAATCAGCCCCAGCATTTT.

The chain employs TRBV28 and TRBJ1-3, with D perhaps matching TRBD1 (6 bases). This CDR3 contains 17 residues. Per germline, CDR1 MDHEN and CDR2 SYDVKM. V lost 6 bases, J lost 0 bases, and 18 bases lay in between. CDR3 in DNA: TGTGCCAGCAGCCGCCCCCGACAGGCCAACTCTGGAAACACCATATATTTT. It yields the protein CASSRPRQANSGNTIYF.

The chain links TRBV5-1 to TRBJ2-4, with 7 bases lining up with TRBD2. The CDR3 runs to 14 residues. Unmatched junction bases numbered 9, after V lost 4 bases and J lost 8 bases. Germline CDR1 is SGHRS and CDR2 is YFSETQ. The CDR3 DNA reads as TGCGCCAGCAGCCTAACCACCACTAGCGACATTCAGTACTTC. Translation: CASSLTTTSDIQYF.

The V gene is TRBV11-2, the J gene TRBJ2-7; 8 bases match TRBD2. The CDR3 contains 15 residues. V gave up 2 bases and J gave up 2 bases; unmatched junction bases: 5. From germline, CDR1 is SGHAT and CDR2 FQNNGV. The DNA of the CDR3 is TGTGCCAGCAGCTTATTAGATAGCGGGGCCTACGAGCAGTACTTC. Amino acids: CASSLLDSGAYEQYF.

V gene TRBV6-4 combines with J gene TRBJ1-2, with D perhaps TRBD1 (5 bases). Between the trimmed V and J ends, which lost 8 bases and 5 bases, there was a span of 18 bases. The CDR3 extends over 14 amino acids. CDR1 and CDR2 from the germline V gene are MRHNA and SNTAGT. Here the CDR3 reads CASPRDVGLYGYTF. DNA for the CDR3: TGTGCCAGCCCCCGGGACGTCGGGCTATATGGCTACACCTTC.